This T cell receptor beta chain was captured in a study of blood T cell repertoires in COVID-19. Study context: Researchers got acute and convalescent COVID-19 samples from the United States, Italy and Spain.

As originally analysed: Amplification with reference gene primers provided the estimates of nucleated cell counts. Sequencing was performed with immunoSEQ multiplex PCR; in TCRdb, only in-frame clones are kept and a portion is missing. D and trimming come from the DNA, and the V and J calls and clone size come from that table. The data show a few hundred thousand clones, 85% to 90% seen once. The clonotype was recovered from a woman aged 70-85 years with active or convalescent COVID-19. The material sequenced was peripheral blood.

The CDR3 loop is CASSFAGQRDNEQFF. The CDR3 region has the DNA TGCGCCAGCAGCTTTGCGGGCCAGCGAGACAATGAGCAGTTCTTC. This rearrangement joins TRBV5-1 to TRBJ2-1, with a possible D match to TRBD2 (5 bases). This CDR3 spans 15 amino acids. Looked up from germline, CDR1 is SGHRS and CDR2 is YFSETQ. V was shortened by 2 bases and J by 5 bases, with 14 bases between the two germline ends.